Each of the 23 T cell receptor beta chains below was sequenced from the same sample in a study of blood T cell repertoires in COVID-19. This table comes from immunoSEQ multiplex PCR, and its TCRdb copy is limited to in-frame clones, with some not included. The data show about 120,000 clones, 81% seen once. Input material: peripheral blood. The receptor source for this set is a man aged 25-45 years with COVID-19, enrolled during active disease.

V gene TRBV10-1 combines with J gene TRBJ1-6, with unresolved D. Germline V CDR1 and CDR2: WNHNN, SYGVQD (reference sequence). V was cut by 10 bases and J by 11 bases, with 21 bases left in between. The CDR3 is made up of 14 amino acids. This CDR3 reads CATGRVRAGTPLHF. The CDR3 DNA follows: TGCGCCACCGGACGTGTGAGGGCCGGGACACCCCTCCACTTT.

This clone was seen once. The rearrangement joins TRBV2 to TRBJ2-5; no clear D. Trimming shortened V by 5 bases and J by 7 bases, and 5 bases separated the two germline ends. Looked up from germline, CDR1 is SNHLY and CDR2 is FYNNEI. The CDR3 sequence is 10 residues long. CDR3 sequence reads: CASSTGTQYF. As DNA, the CDR3 is TGTGCCAGCAGTACGGGGACCCAGTACTTC.

The J gene is TRBJ1-2, the V gene TRBV30; TRBD1 matches 7 bases. Germline CDR1 and CDR2: GTSNPN and SVGIG (reference sequence). The CDR3 runs to 13 residues. V lost 4 bases to trimming and J lost 3 bases; unmatched junction nucleotides: 5. The CDR3 DNA sequence: TGTGCCTGGATCCGGGACAGTTACTATGGCTACACCTTC. Translation gives CAWIRDSYYGYTF.

The chain links TRBV30 to TRBJ2-2; tentative D call: TRBD1 (5 bases). The germline CDR1 and CDR2 sequences are GTSNPN and SVGIG (reference sequence). There are 13 residues in the CDR3. V lost 6 bases to trimming and J lost 0 bases, with 8 bases between them. The CDR3 here is CACQGPNTGELFF. CDR3 DNA: TGTGCCTGTCAGGGCCCGAACACCGGGGAGCTGTTTTTT.

CDR3 sequence: CASSLDRFEAFF. The CDR3, as DNA: TGCGCCAGCAGCCTGGACAGGTTTGAAGCTTTCTTT. V gene TRBV5-1 combines with J gene TRBJ1-1; TRBD1 matches 7 bases. Germline V CDR1 and CDR2: SGHRS, YFSETQ. V trimming: 4 bases; J trimming: 7 bases; junction bases outside the gene matches: 4. The CDR3 loop spans 12 amino acids.

The chain is built from TRBV28 and TRBJ1-4; D is unclear. Trimming cost V 2 bases and J 5 bases, with 9 bases left between them. In germline, CDR1 is MDHEN, CDR2 SYDVKM. This CDR3 has 14 amino acids. CDR3 sequence: CASSLNGWNEKLFF. DNA for the CDR3: TGTGCCAGCAGTTTAAACGGGTGGAATGAAAAACTGTTTTTT.

This rearrangement joins TRBV7-2 to TRBJ2-3; 8 nucleotides align to TRBD2. J was trimmed by 2 bases and V by 2 bases; bases with no gene match: 3. There are 15 residues in the CDR3. Germline CDR1 and CDR2: SGHTA and FQGNSA. In nucleotides, the CDR3 is TGTGCCAGCAGCTTAACGGGGGGGTACACAGATACGCAGTATTTT. Amino acids: CASSLTGGYTDTQYF.

The chain joins TRBV27 to TRBJ2-1; weak D call: TRBD2 (5 bases). This CDR3 comprises 18 residues. V lost 3 bases, J lost 5 bases, and 23 bases lay in between. CDR1 and CDR2 (germline): MNHEY, SMNVEV (reference sequence). CDR3 protein: CASSLLGGPGPGHNEQFF. In nucleotides, the CDR3 is TGTGCCAGCAGTTTGTTAGGCGGGCCCGGGCCCGGACACAATGAGCAGTTCTTC.

This chain links TRBV3-1 (or the pseudogene TRBV3-2) with TRBJ1-4; D perhaps matches TRBD1 (5 bases). The length of the CDR3 is 14 residues. Per germline, CDR1 LGHDT and CDR2 YNNKEL (reference sequence). With 6 bases removed from V and 3 bases from J, the gap between germline ends came to 11 bases. In nucleotides, the CDR3 is TGTGCCAGCAGTCCCACGGGGGCTAATGAAAAACTGTTTTTT. Residues: CASSPTGANEKLFF.

The chain has TRBV11-3 and TRBJ2-2; TRBD2 aligns across 8 bases. Trimming cost V 5 bases and J 1 base; bases outside gene matches: 0. The length of the CDR3 is 14 residues. Germline values: CDR1 SGHNT, CDR2 YENEEA. The CDR3 DNA is TGTGCCAGCAGCCGGGGGGGGAACACCGGGGAGCTGTTTTTT. Protein sequence: CASSRGGNTGELFF.

The table lists this clone with a few counts. The J gene is TRBJ1-2, the V gene TRBV27; weak D call: TRBD1 (5 bases). Trimming removed 3 bases from V and 0 bases from J, with 14 bases in between. From germline, CDR1 is MNHEY and CDR2 SMNVEV (reference sequence). The CDR3 sequence is 16 residues long. CDR3 coding DNA: TGTGCCAGCAGTTTTGGCCAGGGAGGAGCTAACTATGGCTACACCTTC. Protein: CASSFGQGGANYGYTF.

V gene TRBV20-1 combines with J gene TRBJ2-3, with TRBD2 matching over 15 bases. The germline V gene has CDR1 DFQATT and CDR2 SNEGSKA (reference sequence). V trimming: 3 bases; J trimming: 3 bases; junction bases outside the gene matches: 13. CDR3 size: 19 residues. The CDR3 region is CSASSPGLAGGRGTDTQYF. The CDR3, as DNA: TGCAGTGCTAGTAGCCCCGGACTAGCGGGGGGGCGGGGGACAGATACGCAGTATTTT.

Only a few counts were recorded for this clone. The rearrangement joins TRBV28 to TRBJ2-2; 10 bases line up with TRBD2. Germline V gene sequence: CDR1 MDHEN, CDR2 SYDVKM. The CDR3 length is 16 residues. The V and J ends lost 2 bases and 6 bases, in that order; junction bases with no gene match: 6. The CDR3 bases are TGTGCCAGCAGTTTACTAGCGGGGGAAGGTCCCGGGGAGCTGTTTTTT. Translating it yields CASSLLAGEGPGELFF. Full variable domain (remainder filled in from reference TRBV28 and TRBJ2-2): DVKVTQSSRYLVKRTGEKVFLECVQDMDHENMFWYRQDPGLGLRLIYFSYDVKMKEKGDIPEGYSVSREKKERFSLILESASTNQTSMYLCASSLLAGEGPGELFFGEGSRLTVL.

The rearrangement uses TRBV24-1 and TRBJ2-1; 7 nucleotides line up with TRBD1. Germline CDR1 is KGHDR and CDR2 is SFDVKD. The CDR3 is made up of 14 amino acids. The junction had 5 bases not matched to a gene; V was cut back by 3 bases and J by 7 bases. The CDR3, as DNA: TGTGCCACCAGTGATGCGACAGGGTCTAATGAGCAGTTCTTC. Translated: CATSDATGSNEQFF.

On this clone: A junction end diverges from the germline sequence, so it may reflect a read error. This chain connects TRBV19 to TRBJ2-1; 7 bases map to TRBD1. This CDR3 contains 15 residues. The germline CDR1 and CDR2 sequences are LNHDA and SQIVND (reference sequence). The CDR3: CASSLDGQAYNEQFF. CDR3 sequence (DNA): TGTGCCAGTAGTCTAGACGGACAGGCTTACAATGAGCAGTTCTTC.

The chain carries TRBV7-2 and TRBJ2-5; a possible D gene is TRBD1 (5 bases). The germline CDR1 and CDR2 sequences are SGHTA and FQGNSA. This CDR3 is built from 16 residues. Trimming shortened V by 5 bases and J by 2 bases, and 18 bases separated the two germline ends. The CDR3 bases are TGTGCCAGCAGCGCGAATGGGGCGGCGGCTCAAGAGACCCAGTACTTC. The encoded protein is CASSANGAAAQETQYF.

In DNA form, the CDR3 reads TGTGCCAGCAGCCAAGATCTGGCTGGGGGGGGGAATGAGCAGTTCTTC. Translated, it gives CASSQDLAGGGNEQFF. This chain connects TRBV3-1 (or the pseudogene TRBV3-2) to TRBJ2-1; 7 nucleotides line up with TRBD2. Per the germline V gene, CDR1 is LGHDT and CDR2 is YNNKEL (reference sequence). CDR3 size: 16 residues. The trim removed 0 bases at V and 7 bases at J, leaving 9 bases unmatched.

The CDR3: CASSTPGNTGELFF. CDR3 DNA: TGCGCCAGCAGTACCCCGGGGAACACCGGGGAGCTGTTTTTT. The chain is built from TRBV10-1 and TRBJ2-2; no definite D call. The CDR3 totals 14 residues. Germline V gene lookup returns CDR1 WNHNN and CDR2 SYGVQD (reference sequence). The V gene lost 5 bases and the J gene lost 1 base, with 8 bases spanning the gap.

CDR3 bases: TGCGCCAGCAGCCACTTAGGTCACAGCGGCTCCTACGAGCAGTACTTC. Its translation: CASSHLGHSGSYEQYF. The chain recombines TRBV4-1 with TRBJ2-7; TRBD2 is a possible D gene (5 bases). Per germline, CDR1 MGHRA and CDR2 YSYEKL. V was clipped by 3 bases and J by 0 bases, with 15 bases between them. The CDR3 spans 16 residues.

The chain recombines TRBV18 with TRBJ1-1; D perhaps matches TRBD1 (6 bases). The CDR3 loop spans 15 amino acids. Germline CDR1 is KGHSH and CDR2 is LQKENI. Trimming removed 2 bases at V and 1 base at J, with 11 bases between. The CDR3, as DNA: TGTGCCAGCTCACCAACATGGGACAAGAACACTGAAGCTTTCTTT. Its translation: CASSPTWDKNTEAFF.

The rearrangement links TRBV5-6 to TRBJ2-7; 11 bases line up with TRBD2. Germline CDR1 is SGHDT and CDR2 is YYEEEE. This CDR3 is 14 amino acids long. The trim removed 0 bases at V and 10 bases at J, leaving 6 bases unmatched. In nucleotides, the CDR3 is TGTGCCAGCAGCTTGGAGGGGACTAGCGGCGCACAGTACTTC. This encodes CASSLEGTSGAQYF.

The genes are TRBV11-2 and TRBJ1-5, with 7 bases that match TRBD1. Germline CDR1 reads SGHAT; CDR2 reads FQNNGV. The CDR3 covers 16 residues. V shed 5 bases, J shed 1 base, and the junction held 8 bases outside the gene matches. CDR3 bases: TGTGCCAGCAGCCCCCGGGACAGCCGAAGCAATCAGCCCCAGCATTTT. Encoded protein: CASSPRDSRSNQPQHF.

V usage is TRBV5-1 and J usage is TRBJ1-2; D may be TRBD1 (6 bases). CDR1 SGHRS and CDR2 YFSETQ come from the germline V gene. The CDR3 covers 17 residues. The ends were cut back, 0 bases at V and 7 bases at J, with 22 bases in the middle. The CDR3 DNA reads as TGCGCCAGCAGCTTGGCCTTCACACAACAGGGATTGAGTGGCTACACCTTC. The encoded protein is CASSLAFTQQGLSGYTF. Full variable domain (remainder filled in from reference TRBV5-1 and TRBJ1-2): KAGVTQTPRYLIKTRGQQVTLSCSPISGHRSVSWYQQTPGQGLQFLFEYFSETQRNKGNFPGRFSGRQFSNSRSEMNVSTLELGDSALYLCASSLAFTQQGLSGYTFGSGTRLTVV.